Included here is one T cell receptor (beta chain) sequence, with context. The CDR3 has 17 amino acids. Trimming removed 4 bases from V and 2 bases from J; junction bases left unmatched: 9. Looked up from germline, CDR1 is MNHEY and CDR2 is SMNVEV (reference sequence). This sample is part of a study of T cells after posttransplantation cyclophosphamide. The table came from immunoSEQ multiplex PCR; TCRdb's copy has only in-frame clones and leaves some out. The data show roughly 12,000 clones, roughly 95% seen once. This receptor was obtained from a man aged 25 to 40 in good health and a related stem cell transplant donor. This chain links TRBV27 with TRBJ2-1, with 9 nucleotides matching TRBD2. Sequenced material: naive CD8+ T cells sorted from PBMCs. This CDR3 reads CASSWGGVAGAYNEQFF. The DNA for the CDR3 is TGTGCCAGCAGTTGGGGGGGAGTAGCGGGGGCCTACAATGAGCAGTTCTTC.